The rows below give T cell receptor beta chains drawn from one sample of a study of beta chain features in type 1 diabetes. Clones were read by immunoSEQ multiplex PCR, and TCRdb kept only the in-frame ones, dropping some. The sample lists some 120,000 clones; roughly 17% were seen once. The sequenced material came from central memory CD4+ T cells from blood. Receptor source: a man aged 18-30 years with type 1 diabetes. Both conserved end residues are part of each CDR3. A D gene is named only where the DNA matches it firmly. A clone size is listed for some rows: how often the clone was seen (once, few, many), or a class if it is expanded.

V gene: TRBV15; J gene: TRBJ1-3; clone size: NA; D gene: NA; CDR3 protein: CATSRDRGNTIYF; CDR3 DNA: TGTGCCACCAGCAGAGATCGTGGAAACACCATATATTTT
V gene: TRBV7-2; J gene: TRBJ1-1; clone size: NA; D gene: NA; CDR3 protein: CASSFGFHGAEGAFF; CDR3 DNA: TGTGCCAGCAGCTTCGGGTTTCATGGGGCCGAGGGAGCTTTCTTT
V gene: TRBV5-6; J gene: TRBJ1-6; clone size: NA; D gene: NA; CDR3 protein: CASSFGPTPLHF; CDR3 DNA: TGTGCCAGCAGCTTCGGTCCGACACCCCTCCACTTT
V gene: TRBV10-2; J gene: TRBJ2-3; clone size: few; D gene: TRBD2; CDR3 protein: CASKGLAVTDTQYF; CDR3 DNA: TGCGCCAGCAAAGGACTAGCGGTCACAGATACGCAGTATTTT
V gene: TRBV7-9; J gene: TRBJ2-6; clone size: NA; D gene: NA; CDR3 protein: CASSLERAGTAGANVLTF; CDR3 DNA: TGTGCCAGCAGCTTAGAAAGGGCGGGCACGGCTGGGGCCAACGTCCTGACTTTC
V gene: TRBV6-5; J gene: TRBJ2-1; clone size: NA; D gene: TRBD2; CDR3 protein: CASSGTSYYNEQFF; CDR3 DNA: TGTGCCAGCAGCGGGACTAGCTACTACAATGAGCAGTTCTTC
V gene: TRBV9; J gene: TRBJ2-2; clone size: NA; D gene: TRBD2; CDR3 protein: CASSSRTSGDYTGELFF; CDR3 DNA: TGTGCCAGCAGCTCCCGGACTAGCGGGGACTACACCGGGGAGCTGTTTTTT
V gene: TRBV6-1; J gene: TRBJ1-2; clone size: NA; D gene: NA; CDR3 protein: CASSEFGPGGLNYGYTF; CDR3 DNA: TGTGCCAGCAGTGAATTCGGTCCGGGGGGCCTTAACTATGGCTACACCTTC
V gene: TRBV25-1; J gene: TRBJ2-5; clone size: few; D gene: NA; CDR3 protein: CASSEYPGWEETQYF; CDR3 DNA: TGTGCCAGCAGTGAATATCCGGGTTGGGAAGAGACCCAGTACTTC
V gene: TRBV30; J gene: TRBJ1-2; clone size: NA; D gene: NA; CDR3 protein: CAWSVMSGLGYTF; CDR3 DNA: TGTGCCTGGAGTGTAATGTCGGGCCTTGGCTACACCTTC
V gene: TRBV30; J gene: TRBJ1-5; clone size: few; D gene: NA; CDR3 protein: CAWSRGRGNQPQHF; CDR3 DNA: TGTGCCTGGTCTAGGGGCAGGGGAAATCAGCCCCAGCATTTT
V gene: TRBV28; J gene: TRBJ2-7; clone size: few; D gene: NA; CDR3 protein: CASSRGPNEGYEQYF; CDR3 DNA: TGTGCCAGCAGCCGCGGGCCTAATGAGGGCTACGAGCAGTACTTC
V gene: TRBV5-6; J gene: TRBJ2-3; clone size: few; D gene: TRBD2; CDR3 protein: CASSTTLAGGTDTQYF; CDR3 DNA: TGTGCCAGCAGCACCACCCTAGCGGGGGGCACAGATACGCAGTATTTT
V gene: TRBV30; J gene: TRBJ2-5; clone size: NA; D gene: NA; CDR3 protein: CAWSVRRSRVALQETQYF; CDR3 DNA: TGTGCCTGGAGTGTACGGAGATCCAGGGTAGCCTTACAAGAGACCCAGTACTTC
V gene: TRBV2; J gene: TRBJ2-5; clone size: few; D gene: TRBD1; CDR3 protein: CASGNRGRETQYF; CDR3 DNA: TGTGCCAGCGGGAACAGGGGCAGGGAGACCCAGTACTTC
V gene: TRBV29-1; J gene: TRBJ1-1; clone size: NA; D gene: NA; CDR3 protein: CSVANGQRNTEAFF; CDR3 DNA: TGCAGCGTTGCGAACGGACAGAGGAACACTGAAGCTTTCTTT
V gene: TRBV15; J gene: TRBJ2-1; clone size: few; D gene: NA; CDR3 protein: CATSESLHSSYNEQFF; CDR3 DNA: TGTGCCACCAGTGAGAGCCTACACTCCTCCTACAATGAGCAGTTCTTC
V gene: TRBV6-1; J gene: TRBJ2-7; clone size: NA; D gene: NA; CDR3 protein: CASSFTREREQYF; CDR3 DNA: TGTGCCAGCAGTTTTACGCGTGAACGAGAGCAGTACTTC
V gene: TRBV29-1; J gene: TRBJ2-7; clone size: few; D gene: TRBD2; CDR3 protein: CSVVVSSGREPQYF; CDR3 DNA: TGCAGCGTTGTAGTTTCTAGCGGGAGGGAACCGCAGTACTTC
V gene: TRBV5-1; J gene: TRBJ2-5; clone size: few; D gene: NA; CDR3 protein: CASSLVGIQETQYF; CDR3 DNA: TGCGCCAGCAGCTTGGTAGGCATCCAAGAGACCCAGTACTTC
V gene: TRBV7-2; J gene: TRBJ2-7; clone size: NA; D gene: NA; CDR3 protein: CASILDNHEQYF; CDR3 DNA: TGTGCCAGCATCCTCGACAACCACGAGCAGTACTTC
V gene: TRBV6-6; J gene: TRBJ1-2; clone size: few; D gene: NA; CDR3 protein: CASSSGTPAANYGYTF; CDR3 DNA: TGTGCCAGCAGTTCCGGGACACCAGCAGCTAACTATGGCTACACCTTC
V gene: TRBV2; J gene: TRBJ1-6; clone size: NA; D gene: NA; CDR3 protein: CASNERVYNSPLHF; CDR3 DNA: TGTGCCAGCAACGAACGGGTTTATAATTCACCCCTCCACTTT
V gene: TRBV4-3; J gene: TRBJ2-2; clone size: few; D gene: NA; CDR3 protein: CASSHPGATGELFF; CDR3 DNA: TGCGCCAGCAGCCACCCAGGGGCCACCGGGGAGCTGTTTTTT
V gene: TRBV29-1; J gene: TRBJ2-7; clone size: many; D gene: NA; CDR3 protein: CSVVGSPGGSEQYF; CDR3 DNA: TGCAGCGTTGTGGGTAGCCCCGGTGGATCCGAGCAGTACTTC
V gene: TRBV7-2; J gene: TRBJ2-3; clone size: few; D gene: TRBD2; CDR3 protein: CASSLGLATDTQYF; CDR3 DNA: TGTGCCAGCAGCTTAGGACTAGCAACAGATACGCAGTATTTT
V gene: TRBV27; J gene: TRBJ1-2; clone size: NA; D gene: NA; CDR3 protein: CASSSVETNYGYTF; CDR3 DNA: TGTGCCAGCAGTTCGGTGGAGACCAACTATGGCTACACCTTC
V gene: TRBV5-4; J gene: TRBJ2-5; clone size: NA; D gene: NA; CDR3 protein: CASSLGRETQYF; CDR3 DNA: TGTGCCAGCAGCTTGGGTCGAGAGACCCAGTACTTC
V gene: TRBV6-4; J gene: TRBJ1-1; clone size: NA; D gene: NA; CDR3 protein: CASSAGKNTEAFF; CDR3 DNA: TGTGCCAGCAGTGCCGGAAAGAACACTGAAGCTTTCTTT
V gene: TRBV6-5; J gene: TRBJ2-3; clone size: few; D gene: NA; CDR3 protein: CASTVTGGTDTQYF; CDR3 DNA: TGTGCCAGCACCGTGACAGGAGGCACAGATACGCAGTATTTT
V gene: TRBV9; J gene: TRBJ2-3; clone size: NA; D gene: NA; CDR3 protein: CASSVGVAQDYTDTQYF; CDR3 DNA: TGTGCCAGCAGCGTAGGAGTCGCGCAGGACTACACAGATACGCAGTATTTT
V gene: TRBV21-1; J gene: TRBJ2-5; clone size: few; D gene: NA; CDR3 protein: CASSNPRGRSKGETQYF; CDR3 DNA: TGTGCCAGCAGCAACCCACGGGGGAGATCCAAAGGGGAGACCCAGTACTTC
V gene: TRBV20-1; J gene: TRBJ2-5; clone size: few; D gene: NA; CDR3 protein: CSAYGETQYF; CDR3 DNA: TGCAGTGCTTATGGAGAGACCCAGTACTTC
V gene: TRBV4-3; J gene: TRBJ1-6; clone size: NA; D gene: NA; CDR3 protein: CASSHSPNGNSPLHF; CDR3 DNA: TGCGCCAGCAGTCACTCACCAAACGGGAATTCACCCCTCCACTTT
V gene: TRBV2; J gene: TRBJ1-2; clone size: NA; D gene: NA; CDR3 protein: CASIRGPKYGYTF; CDR3 DNA: TGTGCCAGCATCCGGGGACCAAAATATGGCTACACCTTC
V gene: TRBV20-1; J gene: TRBJ1-2; clone size: NA; D gene: NA; CDR3 protein: CSARPNYGYTF; CDR3 DNA: TGCAGTGCTAGACCCAACTATGGCTACACCTTC
V gene: TRBV7-9; J gene: TRBJ1-4; clone size: many; D gene: NA; CDR3 protein: CASSPPIRVGNEKLFF; CDR3 DNA: TGTGCCAGCAGCCCCCCCATCCGGGTGGGGAATGAAAAACTGTTTTTT
V gene: TRBV28; J gene: TRBJ1-2; clone size: few; D gene: NA; CDR3 protein: CASGLRQSNGYTF; CDR3 DNA: TGTGCCAGCGGACTCAGACAGTCAAATGGCTACACCTTC
V gene: TRBV2; J gene: TRBJ1-1; clone size: NA; D gene: NA; CDR3 protein: CASERDLNTEAFF; CDR3 DNA: TGTGCCAGCGAGAGGGATTTGAACACTGAAGCTTTCTTT
V gene: TRBV29-1; J gene: TRBJ2-7; clone size: NA; D gene: NA; CDR3 protein: CSVLQPTPYEQYF; CDR3 DNA: TGCAGCGTTCTCCAGCCAACCCCCTACGAGCAGTACTTC
V gene: TRBV11-2; J gene: TRBJ2-7; clone size: NA; D gene: TRBD2; CDR3 protein: CASSFNSGLAASYEQYF; CDR3 DNA: TGTGCCAGCAGCTTCAATAGCGGGTTGGCCGCATCCTACGAGCAGTACTTC
V gene: TRBV19; J gene: TRBJ2-2; clone size: NA; D gene: NA; CDR3 protein: CASRGQNTGELFF; CDR3 DNA: TGTGCCAGTAGAGGACAGAACACCGGGGAGCTGTTTTTT
V gene: TRBV4-3; J gene: TRBJ2-1; clone size: NA; D gene: NA; CDR3 protein: CASSQDLGNEQFF; CDR3 DNA: TGCGCCAGCAGCCAAGACTTGGGGAATGAGCAGTTCTTC
V gene: TRBV7-2; J gene: TRBJ1-1; clone size: once; D gene: TRBD1; CDR3 protein: CASSPRGQNTEAFF; CDR3 DNA: TGTGCCAGCAGCCCGAGGGGGCAAAACACTGAAGCTTTCTTT
V gene: TRBV9; J gene: TRBJ2-1; clone size: many; D gene: NA; CDR3 protein: CASSVEAVYNEQFF; CDR3 DNA: TGTGCCAGCAGCGTAGAGGCGGTGTACAATGAGCAGTTCTTC
V gene: TRBV10-3; J gene: TRBJ2-7; clone size: few; D gene: TRBD1; CDR3 protein: CAISDRQGAFNEQYF; CDR3 DNA: TGTGCCATCAGTGATAGACAGGGGGCGTTCAACGAGCAGTACTTC
V gene: TRBV30; J gene: TRBJ1-2; clone size: few; D gene: TRBD1; CDR3 protein: CAWSVYRGIQRGYTF; CDR3 DNA: TGTGCCTGGAGTGTTTACAGGGGAATTCAACGTGGCTACACCTTC
V gene: TRBV2; J gene: TRBJ1-2; clone size: few; D gene: TRBD1; CDR3 protein: CASKRQGDLVGYTF; CDR3 DNA: TGTGCCAGCAAAAGACAGGGGGATCTTGTTGGCTACACCTTC
V gene: TRBV30; J gene: TRBJ2-1; clone size: NA; D gene: TRBD2; CDR3 protein: CAWSGTSGIAWEQFF; CDR3 DNA: TGTGCCTGGAGTGGGACTAGCGGGATAGCATGGGAGCAGTTCTTC
V gene: TRBV30; J gene: TRBJ2-3; clone size: many; D gene: NA; CDR3 protein: CAWSVRLQDTQYF; CDR3 DNA: TGTGCCTGGAGTGTACGGCTACAGGATACGCAGTATTTT
V gene: TRBV30; J gene: TRBJ2-5; clone size: few; D gene: TRBD2; CDR3 protein: CAWNRQRGDQYF; CDR3 DNA: TGTGCCTGGAATCGGCAGCGGGGGGACCAGTACTTC
V gene: TRBV30; J gene: TRBJ2-7; clone size: few; D gene: NA; CDR3 protein: CAWESRGTYEQYF; CDR3 DNA: TGTGCCTGGGAATCCAGGGGAACCTACGAGCAGTACTTC
V gene: TRBV30; J gene: TRBJ1-5; clone size: NA; D gene: NA; CDR3 protein: CAWSMINSNQPQHF; CDR3 DNA: TGTGCCTGGAGTATGATCAATAGCAATCAGCCCCAGCATTTT
V gene: TRBV29-1; J gene: TRBJ1-1; clone size: NA; D gene: NA; CDR3 protein: CSASYRGTEAFF; CDR3 DNA: TGCAGCGCCAGCTATAGAGGTACTGAAGCTTTCTTT
V gene: TRBV28; J gene: TRBJ2-7; clone size: NA; D gene: TRBD1; CDR3 protein: CASSRAGTGSYEQYF; CDR3 DNA: TGTGCCAGCAGTAGGGCCGGGACAGGCTCCTACGAGCAGTACTTC